The 10 T cell receptor beta chains reported below all come from one sample, sequenced in a study of blood T cell repertoires in COVID-19. This table comes from immunoSEQ multiplex PCR, and its TCRdb copy is limited to in-frame clones, with some not included. Among about 410,000 clones listed, approximately 90% were seen once. Sequencing input: peripheral blood. All receptors come from a middle-aged woman with COVID-19, enrolled during active disease.

The V gene is TRBV6-5, the J gene TRBJ1-1; D call uncertain. Trimming removed 4 bases at V and 1 base at J, with 10 bases between. Per germline, CDR1 MNHEY and CDR2 SVGAGI. The CDR3 covers 14 residues. The CDR3 sequence is CASSSHRRNTEAFF. In DNA form, the CDR3 reads TGTGCCAGCAGTTCCCACAGACGGAACACTGAAGCTTTCTTT.

The gene calls are TRBV6-5 and TRBJ1-2, with 7 nucleotides matching TRBD1. CDR3 length: 14 residues. Germline CDR1 MNHEY, CDR2 SVGAGI. J gave up 6 bases and V 6 bases, and 10 bases lay outside the gene matches. In DNA form, the CDR3 reads TGTGCCAGCAGGACCCGACAGGGTTGGGATGGCTACACCTTC. Translation: CASRTRQGWDGYTF.

Only one count was recorded for this clone. The chain couples TRBV4-3 to TRBJ2-1, with D hard to call. V dropped 4 bases and J dropped 5 bases, with 12 bases sitting between them. Germline V gives CDR1 LGHNA, CDR2 YSLEER. The CDR3 is 14 residues long. CDR3 nucleotides: TGCGCCAGCAGCCCCGGGTTGAGAAACAATGAGCAGTTCTTC. Translating gives CASSPGLRNNEQFF.

J is TRBJ2-7 and V is TRBV2, with 7 bases aligning to TRBD2. The trim removed 0 bases at V and 5 bases at J, leaving 10 bases unmatched. Germline V gene sequence: CDR1 SNHLY, CDR2 FYNNEI. This CDR3 is built from 16 residues. In DNA form, the CDR3 reads TGTGCCAGCAGTGAAGCGGCCTCGGGAGGAGTCCACGAGCAGTACTTC. It specifies CASSEAASGGVHEQYF.

The count of this clone is one. This CDR3 reads CASSPGQGAREQYF. As DNA, the CDR3 is TGCGCCAGCAGCCCGGGACAGGGGGCTAGGGAGCAGTACTTC. The chain has TRBV5-1 and TRBJ2-7; 12 bases match TRBD1. The CDR3 consists of 14 residues. V trimming: 4 bases; J trimming: 7 bases; junction bases outside the gene matches: 6. Germline CDR1 and CDR2: SGHRS and YFSETQ. The variable domain in full, completed from reference TRBV5-1 and TRBJ2-7, reads KAGVTQTPRYLIKTRGQQVTLSCSPISGHRSVSWYQQTPGQGLQFLFEYFSETQRNKGNFPGRFSGRQFSNSRSEMNVSTLELGDSALYLCASSPGQGAREQYFGPGTRLTVT.

The V and J genes are TRBV4-3 and TRBJ2-7, with 8 positions matching TRBD2. J lost 1 base, V lost 4 bases, and 6 bases had no gene match. The CDR3 spans 15 residues. The V gene's germline CDR1 is LGHNA and CDR2 YSLEER. CDR3 sequence (DNA): TGCGCCAGCAGCCCGGGGGGGGCGTCGTCCTACGAGCAGTACTTC. Protein product: CASSPGGASSYEQYF.

This clone was seen a single time. The chain recombines TRBV9 with TRBJ2-1; the match to TRBD2 covers 12 bases. The CDR3 loop spans 15 amino acids. The V segment lost 3 bases and the J segment 2 bases; nucleotides outside the gene matches: 0. Germline CDR1 is SGDLS and CDR2 is YYNGEE. The CDR3 nucleotides are TGTGCCAGCAGCGCTAGCGGGGGGGCCTACAATGAGCAGTTCTTC. Encoded protein: CASSASGGAYNEQFF.

The table lists this clone with a few counts. The V gene is TRBV28, the J gene TRBJ1-1; 7 bases agree with TRBD1. The germline gives CDR1 MDHEN, CDR2 SYDVKM. V was pared by 2 bases and J by 3 bases, with 6 bases of the junction left unmatched. CDR3 length: 15 amino acids. The CDR3 protein is CASSLPLTGDTEAFF. DNA for the CDR3: TGTGCCAGCAGTTTACCGCTCACAGGGGACACTGAAGCTTTCTTT.

The chain employs TRBV27 and TRBJ1-1; TRBD1 matches at 7 bases. Germline assignment: CDR1 MNHEY and CDR2 SMNVEV (reference sequence). This CDR3 contains 15 residues. Trimming removed 5 bases from V and 1 base from J; junction bases left unmatched: 7. DNA for the CDR3: TGTGCCAGCAGTCGGACAGGACTTTGGAACACTGAAGCTTTCTTT. Amino acid sequence: CASSRTGLWNTEAFF.

Written as DNA, the CDR3 is TGTGCCAGCTCACCGAAACGGCAAGAGACCCAGTACTTC. Translated, it gives CASSPKRQETQYF. The gene calls are TRBV18 and TRBJ2-5; D not certain. The CDR3 sequence is 13 residues long. V lost 3 bases and J lost 2, with 7 bases in between. Germline CDR1 KGHSH, CDR2 LQKENI.